This T cell receptor (beta chain) was retrieved from a study of persistence of HIV-infected CD4 T cells. Study findings and constraints: Degenerate expanded CDR3beta sequences were enriched among CMV- and Gag-responding cells.

This clone was seen a few times. The antigen is not known. This CDR3 has 12 amino acids. Trimming pared 3 bases from V and 6 bases from J, leaving 8 bases between. Cells were stimulated with overlapping HIV-1 Gag 15-mer peptides. Responding CD4+ T cells were sorted by upregulation of both CD40 ligand and CD69. Donors had CD4+ T cell counts above 400 cells/uL and were CMV-seropositive. An approximately 17-hour stimulation of CD8-depleted PBMCs used anti-CD28/CD49d costimulation, CD40-blocking antibody and enfuvirtide. The libraries were made with immunoSEQ version 4 in survey mode. Some clones are missing from TCRdb's copy, which holds only in-frame ones; the method was immunoSEQ multiplex PCR. The sample records about 19,000 clones, 65% being singletons.

Source: CD4+ T cells sorted from PBMCs after roughly 20-hour stimulation, taken from a patient who received antiretroviral therapy. The receptor was isolated from an adult woman with HIV who was CMV-seropositive. This sequence joins TRBV12-3 or TRBV12-4 and TRBJ1-1, with no clear D. The CDR3 DNA follows: TGTGCCAGCAGTTTGCTGTCAGCTGAAGCTTTCTTT. It specifies CASSLLSAEAFF.